The following is a T cell receptor (beta chain) sequence with its context. These data belong to a study of T cells in women clearing cervical HPV infection. Using immunoSEQ multiplex PCR, the repertoire was profiled, and TCRdb retains in-frame clones only, with some absent. Its clone listing holds about 46,000 clones. The TCR comes from a woman between 18 and 70 years old with a cervical HPV16 infection that either progressed to CIN3+ or cleared (not recorded which). The sample was blood buffy coat.

The CDR3 region is CASSLKGQGAGYTF. CDR3 bases read: TGTGCCAGCAGCTTAAAAGGACAGGGGGCTGGC. J is TRBJ1-2 and V is TRBV7-3; the match to TRBD1 covers 11 bases. The read ends 3 residues shy of where the CDR3 ends; the end is completed using the germline J gene. This CDR3 comprises 14 residues. Per the germline V gene, CDR1 is SGHTA and CDR2 is FQGTGA. With V trimmed by 1 base and J by 7 bases, 2 bases remained unmatched.